The source of this T cell receptor (beta chain) is a study of blood T cell repertoires in COVID-19. Background on the study: Specimens from acute and convalescent COVID-19 originated in the United States, Italy and Spain.

V dropped 4 bases and J dropped 7; count of bases not matched to a gene: 13. Germline-derived CDR1 and CDR2 are SGHRS and YFSETQ. The CDR3 spans 16 residues. Under the authors' procedure: Estimation of nucleated cell counts relied on the amplification of reference gene primers. Sequenced by immunoSEQ multiplex PCR; TCRdb stores in-frame clones only, minus some. V and J calls and clone size are copied from that table; D and trimming were computed from the DNA. The sample has 200,000 to 250,000 clones; around 84% are singletons. Sequences were obtained from peripheral blood. The sequence was obtained from a woman of 80 years or more with active or convalescent COVID-19. The V and J genes are TRBV5-1 and TRBJ2-1, with 8 bases matching TRBD1. This CDR3 is CASSPVGQGAINEQFF. In nucleotides, the CDR3 is TGCGCCAGCAGCCCGGTGGGGCAGGGGGCTATAAATGAGCAGTTCTTC.